These T cell receptor beta chains were read from a single sample in a study of early T cells in non-severe SARS-CoV-2 infection. TCRdb redid the calling of the 5' RACE reads with MiXCR, one entry per CDR3 protein. The table has about 59,000 distinct CDR3 sequences, about 13% seen once. Here the sequenced sample was whole blood, taken at baseline. The origin of the receptors is an adult who was a healthcare worker with PCR-confirmed SARS-CoV-2 infection or an uninfected control (not recorded which). The CDR3 runs from the conserved cysteine through the conserved F or W. Each record gives: D gene, clone size, CDR3 length, J gene, V gene, CDR3 DNA, CDR3 protein. D genes are given only for firm matches. The listing skips clone size in some rows; elsewhere it reads once, few, many or a size class.

>.|many|12|TRBJ2-5|TRBV11-2
TGTGCCAGCAGCTTAGACAGTATGGCCCAGTACTTC
CASSLDSMAQYF
>.|few|17|TRBJ1-1|TRBV7-6
TGTGCCAGCAGCTTATACCCCCAGGGTCGGATGAACACTGAAGCTTTCTTT
CASSLYPQGRMNTEAFF
>.|few|12|TRBJ1-1|TRBV7-8
TGTGCCAGCAGCTTCGGGTTCACTGAAGCTTTCTTT
CASSFGFTEAFF
>.|.|14|TRBJ1-2|TRBV28
TGTGCCAGCAGTCCGCCTAGGGGCGCCTATGGCTACACCTTC
CASSPPRGAYGYTF
>.|.|18|TRBJ2-3|TRBV4-1
TGCGCTAGCAGCCAAGATCATCCGGGGGCTCCGGGCACAGATACGCAGTATTTT
CASSQDHPGAPGTDTQYF
>TRBD2|many|15|TRBJ2-7|TRBV10-3
TGTGCCATCAGTGAGTCTGGGGGAGGGCCCTACGAGCAGTACTTC
CAISESGGGPYEQYF
>TRBD1|many|13|TRBJ2-1|TRBV7-6
TGTGCCAGCAGCTCTGGACAGGGTACTGAGCAGTTCTTC
CASSSGQGTEQFF
>.|few|14|TRBJ2-5|TRBV5-4
TGTGCCAGCAGCCTCGATCACGGCCAAGAGACCCAGTACTTC
CASSLDHGQETQYF
>.|few|11|TRBJ1-1|TRBV29-1
TGCAGCGTTGTGGCAGCCAGGGACGCTTTCTTT
CSVVAARDAFF
>TRBD2|.|16|TRBJ2-7|TRBV4-2
TGTGCCAGCAGCCAAGAACTAGCGGGAGTCGGCTACGAGCAGTACTTC
CASSQELAGVGYEQYF
>.|many|13|TRBJ2-2|TRBV20-1
TGCAGTGCTAGCCGGGACTCCTACGGGGAGCTGTTTTTT
CSASRDSYGELFF
>.|.|17|TRBJ1-4|TRBV7-2
TGTGCCAGCAGCTTACCGGGGAGGTGGGCAACTAATGAAAAACTGTTTTTT
CASSLPGRWATNEKLFF
>.|few|17|TRBJ2-7|TRBV10-3
TGTGCCATCAGTGAGTCGCCTATCGGCCCCTTTTCCTACGAGCAGTACTTC
CAISESPIGPFSYEQYF
>TRBD2|many|15|TRBJ2-3|TRBV5-4
TGTGCCAGCAGCTTCGGACTAGCGGGCACAGATACGCAGTATTTT
CASSFGLAGTDTQYF
>.|.|15|TRBJ1-5|TRBV5-1
TGCGCCAGCAGCCTCGGAGGGTTCGGCAATCAGCCCCAGCATTTT
CASSLGGFGNQPQHF
>.|.|14|TRBJ2-6|TRBV24-1
TGTGCCACCAGTTCAAGCTCTGGGGCCAACGTCCTGACTTTC
CATSSSSGANVLTF
>TRBD1|few|16|TRBJ1-5|TRBV19
TGTGCCAGTAGTATAGTCCGGGACAGGGGCATTCAGCCCCAGCATTTT
CASSIVRDRGIQPQHF
>.|.|14|TRBJ2-7|TRBV7-2
TGTGCCAGCAGCTTAAGGACTAACCTCTACGAGCAGTACTTC
CASSLRTNLYEQYF
>.|.|17|TRBJ2-3|TRBV27
TGTGCCAGCAGTGGATGGGACCGAAATGGGGGCACAGATACGCAGTATTTT
CASSGWDRNGGTDTQYF
>TRBD1|.|18|TRBJ2-2|TRBV7-9
TGTGCCAGCAGCAAAGGACAGGATCTTTCTTCGAACACCGGGGAGCTGTTTTTT
CASSKGQDLSSNTGELFF
>.|.|15|TRBJ2-1|TRBV14
TGTGCCAGCAGCCAGTGGACGGCATCCTACAATGAGCAGTTCTTC
CASSQWTASYNEQFF
>.|.|11|TRBJ2-1|TRBV11-2
TGTGCCAGCGGTGAGGCGGTTACCCAGTTCTTC
CASGEAVTQFF
>TRBD2|many|16|TRBJ2-1|TRBV18
TGTGCCAGCTCACCAGGGATAGCGGGTACCTACAATGAGCAGTTCTTC
CASSPGIAGTYNEQFF
>TRBD1|many|17|TRBJ2-3|TRBV4-3
TGCGCCAGCAGCCAAGACGGGACAGGGGGCGCAAAAGATACGCAGTATTTT
CASSQDGTGGAKDTQYF
>TRBD1|many|15|TRBJ1-2|TRBV6-6
TGTGCCAGCAGTTACGCAGGACAGGGTATTGGTGGCTACACCTTC
CASSYAGQGIGGYTF
>.|many|16|TRBJ2-7|TRBV7-9
TGTGCCAGCAGCTTGCCTCGCACTGTGCCTACCTACGAGCAGTACTTC
CASSLPRTVPTYEQYF
>.|many|15|TRBJ2-2|TRBV5-1
TGCGCCAGCAGCCTAGCAGGTTCGAACACCGGGGAGCTGTTTTTT
CASSLAGSNTGELFF
>.|few|11|TRBJ1-1|TRBV20-1
TGCAGTGCTAGATCCCCAACTGAAGCTTTCTTT
CSARSPTEAFF
>TRBD2|.|20|TRBJ2-1|TRBV20-1
TGCAGTGCTAGAGCACTAGCGGGAGTGGACCCCACCGCCTTTGCGAATGAGCAGTTCTTC
CSARALAGVDPTAFANEQFF
>TRBD1|.|15|TRBJ2-7|TRBV20-1
TGCAGTGCTAGAGAGTGGACAGGGAACCCCTACGAGCAGTACTTC
CSAREWTGNPYEQYF
>TRBD1|.|16|TRBJ1-2|TRBV5-1
TGCGCCAGCAGCCGAATTGGGACAGGGGGAAACTATGGCTACACCTTC
CASSRIGTGGNYGYTF
>.|.|18|TRBJ2-2|TRBV2
TGTGCCAGCAGTGAAGATGGAACCGGGACGTTGAACACCGGGGAGCTGTTTTTT
CASSEDGTGTLNTGELFF
>.|few|13|TRBJ1-2|TRBV12-3/TRBV12-4
TGTGCCAGCAGCCAAGGGGCAGGCTATGGCTACACCTTC
CASSQGAGYGYTF
>TRBD1|.|15|TRBJ2-4|TRBV28
TGTGCCAGCAGTACAGACAGGGAAACCAAAAACATTCAGTACTTC
CASSTDRETKNIQYF
>.|.|13|TRBJ1-2|TRBV18
TGTGCCAGCTCACACGACAAGTACTATGGCTACACCTTC
CASSHDKYYGYTF
>TRBD2|many|15|TRBJ2-1|TRBV4-1
TGCGCCAGCAGCCAGGTGGGCGGGGGGGACAATGAGCAGTTCTTC
CASSQVGGGDNEQFF
>.|.|16|TRBJ1-3|TRBV10-3
TGTGCCATCAGCCAACCTAACAGGGTCGCGGGAAACACCATATATTTT
CAISQPNRVAGNTIYF